The following is a T cell receptor (beta chain) sequence with its context. After removal of 2 bases from V and 8 bases from J, the junction contained 3 bases not matched to a gene. The CDR3 is made up of 13 amino acids. The germline gives CDR1 LNHDA, CDR2 SQIVND (reference sequence). The data derive from a study of blood T cell repertoires in COVID-19. Authors' analysis steps: How many nucleated cells were present was estimated from reference gene primer amplification. Profiling relied on immunoSEQ multiplex PCR, and the TCRdb table lists in-frame clones only, not all of them. That table is the source of V, J and clone size, and D and trimming were worked out from the DNA. The table shows 40,000 to 60,000 clones, with 87% occurring only once.

This sequence joins TRBV19 and TRBJ1-2; TRBD1 matches 9 bases. This TCR came from a woman of 80 years or more with COVID-19, enrolled during active disease. Source material: peripheral blood. The CDR3 nucleotides are TGTGCCAGTAGTATAACAGGGGGCTGGGGCTACACCTTC. It is translated as CASSITGGWGYTF.